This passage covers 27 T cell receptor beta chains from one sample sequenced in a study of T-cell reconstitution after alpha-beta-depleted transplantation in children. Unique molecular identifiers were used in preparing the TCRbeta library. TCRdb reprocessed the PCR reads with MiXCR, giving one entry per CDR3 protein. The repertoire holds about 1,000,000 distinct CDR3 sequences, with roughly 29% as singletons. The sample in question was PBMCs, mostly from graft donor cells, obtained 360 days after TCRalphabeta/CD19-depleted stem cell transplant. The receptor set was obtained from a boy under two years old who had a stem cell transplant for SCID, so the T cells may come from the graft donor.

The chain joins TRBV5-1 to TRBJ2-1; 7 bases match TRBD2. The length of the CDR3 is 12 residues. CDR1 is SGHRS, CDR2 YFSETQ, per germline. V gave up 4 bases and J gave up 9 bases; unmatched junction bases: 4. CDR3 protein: CASSPWGGEQFF. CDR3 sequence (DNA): TGCGCCAGCAGCCCCTGGGGGGGTGAGCAGTTCTTC. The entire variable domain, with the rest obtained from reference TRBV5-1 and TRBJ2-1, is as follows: KAGVTQTPRYLIKTRGQQVTLSCSPISGHRSVSWYQQTPGQGLQFLFEYFSETQRNKGNFPGRFSGRQFSNSRSEMNVSTLELGDSALYLCASSPWGGEQFFGPGTRLTVL.

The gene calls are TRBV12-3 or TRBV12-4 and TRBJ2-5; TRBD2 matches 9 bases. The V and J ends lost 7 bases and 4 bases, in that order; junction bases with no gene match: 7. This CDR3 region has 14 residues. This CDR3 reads CASTLSGGRETQYF. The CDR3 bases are TGTGCCAGCACCCTCAGCGGGGGGAGAGAGACCCAGTACTTC.

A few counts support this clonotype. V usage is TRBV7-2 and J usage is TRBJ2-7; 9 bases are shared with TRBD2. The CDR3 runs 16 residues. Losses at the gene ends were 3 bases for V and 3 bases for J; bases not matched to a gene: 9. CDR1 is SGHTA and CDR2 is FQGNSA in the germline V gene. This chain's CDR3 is CASSFPLAGAGYEQYF. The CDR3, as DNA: TGTGCCAGCAGCTTCCCCTTAGCGGGGGCCGGCTACGAGCAGTACTTC.

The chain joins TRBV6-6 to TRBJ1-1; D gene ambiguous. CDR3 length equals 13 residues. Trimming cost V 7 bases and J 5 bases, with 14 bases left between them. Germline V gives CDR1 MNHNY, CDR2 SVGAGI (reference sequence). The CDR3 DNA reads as TGTGCCAGCAACCCGCAGCTCGGAACTGAAGCTTTCTTT. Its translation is CASNPQLGTEAFF.

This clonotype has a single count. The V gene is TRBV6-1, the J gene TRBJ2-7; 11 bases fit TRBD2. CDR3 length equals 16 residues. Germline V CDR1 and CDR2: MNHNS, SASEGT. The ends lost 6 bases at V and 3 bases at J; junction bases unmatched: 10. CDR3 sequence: CASSPPGTSGYYEQYF. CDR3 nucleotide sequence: TGTGCCAGCAGCCCACCAGGGACTAGCGGCTACTACGAGCAGTACTTC.

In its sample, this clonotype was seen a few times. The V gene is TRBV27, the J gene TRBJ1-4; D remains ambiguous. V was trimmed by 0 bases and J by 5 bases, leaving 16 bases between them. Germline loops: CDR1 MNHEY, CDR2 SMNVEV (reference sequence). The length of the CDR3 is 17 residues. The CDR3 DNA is TGTGCCAGCAGTTTATCACTGTCGGGCAGCCCAAATGAAAAACTGTTTTTT. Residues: CASSLSLSGSPNEKLFF.

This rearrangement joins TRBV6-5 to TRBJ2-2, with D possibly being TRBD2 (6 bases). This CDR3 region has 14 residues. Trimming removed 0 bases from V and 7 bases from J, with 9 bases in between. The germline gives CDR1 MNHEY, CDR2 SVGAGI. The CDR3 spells CASSYSIGSGELFF. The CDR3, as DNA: TGTGCCAGCAGTTACTCGATCGGGAGCGGGGAGCTGTTTTTT.

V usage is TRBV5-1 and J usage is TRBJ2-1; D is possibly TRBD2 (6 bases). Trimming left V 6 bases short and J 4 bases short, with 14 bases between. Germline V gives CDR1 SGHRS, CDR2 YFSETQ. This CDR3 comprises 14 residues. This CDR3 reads CASKGASAYNEQFF. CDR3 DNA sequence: TGCGCCAGCAAAGGGGCTAGCGCTTACAATGAGCAGTTCTTC.

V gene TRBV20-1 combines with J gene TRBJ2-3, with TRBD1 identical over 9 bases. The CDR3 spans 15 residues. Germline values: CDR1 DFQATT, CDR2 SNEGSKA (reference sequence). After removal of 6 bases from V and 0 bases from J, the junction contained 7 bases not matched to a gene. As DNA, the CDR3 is TGCAGTGCCAGGGGACAGGGCGTCAGCACAGATACGCAGTATTTT. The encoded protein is CSARGQGVSTDTQYF.

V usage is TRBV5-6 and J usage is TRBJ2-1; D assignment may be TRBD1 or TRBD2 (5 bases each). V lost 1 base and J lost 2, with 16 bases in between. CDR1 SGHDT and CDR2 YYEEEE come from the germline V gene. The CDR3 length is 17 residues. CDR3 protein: CASSLNWGRGAYNEQFF. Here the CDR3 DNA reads TGTGCCAGCAGCTTGAACTGGGGCCGAGGGGCCTACAATGAGCAGTTCTTC.

The CDR3 coding sequence is TGTGCCAGCACCCCGGGGGATGAGCAGTTCTTC. This translates into CASTPGDEQFF. The chain has TRBV12-3 or TRBV12-4 and TRBJ2-1; D possibly corresponds to TRBD2 (6 bases). V gave up 7 bases and J gave up 8 bases, with 9 bases separating them. The CDR3 has 11 residues.

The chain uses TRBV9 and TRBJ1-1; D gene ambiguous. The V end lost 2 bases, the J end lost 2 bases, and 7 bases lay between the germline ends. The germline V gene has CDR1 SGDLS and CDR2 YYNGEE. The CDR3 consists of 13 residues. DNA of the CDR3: TGTGCCAGCAGCGTGGGAAGCAACACTGAAGCTTTCTTT. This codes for CASSVGSNTEAFF.

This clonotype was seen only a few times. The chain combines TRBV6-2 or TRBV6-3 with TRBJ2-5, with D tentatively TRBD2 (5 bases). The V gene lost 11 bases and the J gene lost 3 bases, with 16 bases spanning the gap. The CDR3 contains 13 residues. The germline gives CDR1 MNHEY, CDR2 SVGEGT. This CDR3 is CAGTSYGEETQYF. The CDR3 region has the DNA TGTGCCGGTACGTCCTACGGGGAAGAGACCCAGTACTTC.

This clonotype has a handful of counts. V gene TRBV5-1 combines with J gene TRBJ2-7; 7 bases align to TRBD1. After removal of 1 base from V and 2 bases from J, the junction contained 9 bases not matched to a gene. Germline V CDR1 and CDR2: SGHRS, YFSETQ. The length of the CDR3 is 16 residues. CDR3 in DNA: TGCGCCAGCAGCTTGTGGTATGGACAGGTTCCCTACGAGCAGTACTTC. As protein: CASSLWYGQVPYEQYF. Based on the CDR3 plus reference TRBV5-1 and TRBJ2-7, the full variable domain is KAGVTQTPRYLIKTRGQQVTLSCSPISGHRSVSWYQQTPGQGLQFLFEYFSETQRNKGNFPGRFSGRQFSNSRSEMNVSTLELGDSALYLCASSLWYGQVPYEQYFGPGTRLTVT.

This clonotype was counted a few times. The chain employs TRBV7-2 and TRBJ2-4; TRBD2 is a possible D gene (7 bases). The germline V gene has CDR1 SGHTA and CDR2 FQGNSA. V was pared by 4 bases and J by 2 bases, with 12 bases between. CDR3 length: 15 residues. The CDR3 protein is CASSYLGGPKNIQYF. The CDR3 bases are TGTGCCAGCAGCTATCTCGGGGGGCCCAAAAACATTCAGTACTTC.

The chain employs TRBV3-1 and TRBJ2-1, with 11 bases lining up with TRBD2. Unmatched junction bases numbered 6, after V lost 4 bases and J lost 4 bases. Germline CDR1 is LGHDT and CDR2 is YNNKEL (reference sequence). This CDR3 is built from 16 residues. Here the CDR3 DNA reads TGTGCCAGCAGCCTATATCGGACTAGCGGGTACAATGAGCAGTTCTTC. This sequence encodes CASSLYRTSGYNEQFF.

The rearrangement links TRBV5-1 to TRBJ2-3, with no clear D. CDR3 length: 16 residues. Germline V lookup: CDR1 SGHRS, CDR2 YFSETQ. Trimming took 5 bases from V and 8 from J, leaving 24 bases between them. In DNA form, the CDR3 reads TGCGCCAGCAGACCCAAAGACGCCCTCTGGACCTTTACGCAGTATTTT. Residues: CASRPKDALWTFTQYF.

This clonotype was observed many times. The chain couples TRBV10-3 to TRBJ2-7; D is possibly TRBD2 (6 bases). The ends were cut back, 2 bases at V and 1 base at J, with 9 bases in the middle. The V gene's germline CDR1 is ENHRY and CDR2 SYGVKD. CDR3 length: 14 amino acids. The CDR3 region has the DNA TGTGCCATCAGTGAGGCCGGGACTTCCTACGAGCAGTACTTC. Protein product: CAISEAGTSYEQYF.

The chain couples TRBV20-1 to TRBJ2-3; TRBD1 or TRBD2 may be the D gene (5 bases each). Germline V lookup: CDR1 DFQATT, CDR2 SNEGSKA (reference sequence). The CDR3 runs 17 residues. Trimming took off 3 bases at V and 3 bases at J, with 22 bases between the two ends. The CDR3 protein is CSASPPGPSFGTDTQYF. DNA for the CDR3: TGCAGTGCTAGTCCTCCGGGGCCCAGTTTCGGAACAGATACGCAGTATTTT.

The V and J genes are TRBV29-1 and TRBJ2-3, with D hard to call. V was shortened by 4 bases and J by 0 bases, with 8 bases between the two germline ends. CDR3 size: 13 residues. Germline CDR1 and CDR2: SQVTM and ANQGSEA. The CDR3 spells CSVGQPSTDTQYF. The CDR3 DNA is TGCAGCGTTGGGCAGCCCAGCACAGATACGCAGTATTTT.

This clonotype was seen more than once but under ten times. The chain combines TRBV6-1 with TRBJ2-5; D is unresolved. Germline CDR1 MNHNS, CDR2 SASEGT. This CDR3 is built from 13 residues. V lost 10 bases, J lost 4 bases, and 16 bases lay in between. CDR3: CAISSGNGETQYF. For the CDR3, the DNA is TGTGCCATCTCCTCCGGTAATGGAGAGACCCAGTACTTC.

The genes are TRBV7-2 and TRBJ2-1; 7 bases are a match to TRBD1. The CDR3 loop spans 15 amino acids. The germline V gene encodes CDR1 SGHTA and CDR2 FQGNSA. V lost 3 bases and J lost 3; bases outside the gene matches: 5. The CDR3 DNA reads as TGTGCCAGCAGCTTGTTACAGGGGAACTACAATGAGCAGTTCTTC. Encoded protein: CASSLLQGNYNEQFF.

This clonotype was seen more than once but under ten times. The CDR3 DNA sequence: TGTGCCAGCAGACAGACAGCTAATGAAAAACTGTTTTTT. This gives the protein CASRQTANEKLFF. The chain couples TRBV2 to TRBJ1-4; TRBD1 might be the D (5 bases). The V end was cut by 6 bases, the J end by 3 bases, with 8 bases between. Germline V gene lookup returns CDR1 SNHLY and CDR2 FYNNEI. The CDR3 contains 13 residues.

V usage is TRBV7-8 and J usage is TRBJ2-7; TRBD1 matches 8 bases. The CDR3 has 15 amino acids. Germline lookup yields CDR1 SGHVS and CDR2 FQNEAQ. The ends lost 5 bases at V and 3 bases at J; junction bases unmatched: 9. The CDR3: CASSVIRQGHYEQYF. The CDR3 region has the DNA TGTGCCAGCAGCGTAATCCGACAGGGGCACTACGAGCAGTACTTC.

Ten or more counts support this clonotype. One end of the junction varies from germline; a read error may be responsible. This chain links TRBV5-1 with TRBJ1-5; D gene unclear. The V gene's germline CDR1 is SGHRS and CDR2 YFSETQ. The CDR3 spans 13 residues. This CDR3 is CASSLDPNQPQHF. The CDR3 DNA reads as TGTGCCAGCAGCTTGGACCCTAATCAGCCCCAGCATTTT.

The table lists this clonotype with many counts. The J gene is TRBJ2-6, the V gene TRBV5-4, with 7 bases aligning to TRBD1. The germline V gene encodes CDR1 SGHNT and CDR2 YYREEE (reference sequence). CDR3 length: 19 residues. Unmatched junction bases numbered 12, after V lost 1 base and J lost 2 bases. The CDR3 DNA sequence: TGTGCCAGCAGCTTGAGGGGGCAGTTGAAAATTACTGGGGCCAACGTCCTGACTTTC. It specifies CASSLRGQLKITGANVLTF.

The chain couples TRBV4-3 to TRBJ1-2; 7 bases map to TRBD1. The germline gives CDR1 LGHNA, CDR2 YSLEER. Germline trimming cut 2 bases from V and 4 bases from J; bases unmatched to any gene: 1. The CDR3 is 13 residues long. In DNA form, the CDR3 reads TGCGCCAGCAGCCAAACAGGGGTCTATGGCTACACCTTC. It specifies CASSQTGVYGYTF.